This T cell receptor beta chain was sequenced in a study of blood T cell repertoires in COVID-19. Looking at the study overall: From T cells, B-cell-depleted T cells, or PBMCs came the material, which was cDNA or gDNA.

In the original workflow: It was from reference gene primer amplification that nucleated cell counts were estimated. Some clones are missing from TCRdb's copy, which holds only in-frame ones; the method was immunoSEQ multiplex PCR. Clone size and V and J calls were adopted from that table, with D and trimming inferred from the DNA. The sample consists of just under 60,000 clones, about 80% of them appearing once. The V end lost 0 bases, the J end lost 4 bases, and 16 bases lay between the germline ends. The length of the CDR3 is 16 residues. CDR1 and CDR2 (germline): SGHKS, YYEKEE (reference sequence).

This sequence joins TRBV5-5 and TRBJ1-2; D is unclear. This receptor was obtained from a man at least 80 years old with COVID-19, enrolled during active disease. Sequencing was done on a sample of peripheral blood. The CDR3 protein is CASSLESLIQIYGYTF. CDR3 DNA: TGTGCCAGCAGCTTGGAATCCCTCATACAGATCTATGGCTACACCTTC.